This T cell receptor (beta chain) stems from a study of T cells in Graves' hyperthyroidism and ophthalmopathy. The germline V and J ends were trimmed by 4 bases and 5 bases, with 14 bases remaining between them. CDR1 is SEHNR and CDR2 is FQNEAQ in the germline V gene (reference sequence). This CDR3 has 15 amino acids. Thyroid ultrasound, orbital computed tomography, clinical symptoms, and serum thyroxine and TRAb underpinned diagnoses. This clonotype was counted a few times. Amplification targeted TCR beta CDR3 regions from RNA transcripts. A set of HTBI primers served as the primers for a first-round RT-PCR of the TCR CDR3. TCRdb re-analysed the multiplex PCR reads in MiXCR, keeping a single row per CDR3 protein. This table has about 210,000 distinct CDR3 sequences, about a sixth appearing once.

This sequence was found in a man aged 50 or older with Graves' hyperthyroidism. V is TRBV7-9 and J is TRBJ2-2; a possible D gene is TRBD2 (6 bases). The specimen sequenced was blood. CDR3 sequence (DNA): TGTGCCAGCAGCTATTCTCGGGAGTCAACCGGGGAGCTGTTTTTT. Residues: CASSYSRESTGELFF. The variable domain in full, with the rest retrieved from reference TRBV7-9 and TRBJ2-2, is DTGVSQNPRHKITKRGQNVTFRCDPISEHNRLYWYRQTLGQGPEFLTYFQNEAQLEKSRLLSDRFSAERPKGSFSTLEIQRTEQGDSAMYLCASSYSRESTGELFFGEGSRLTVL.